This T cell receptor beta chain was recorded in a study of T cell responses to AZD1222 COVID-19 vaccine. Points from the study as a whole: At baseline, seropositivity was found in only six or seven AZD1222 recipients. Repertoires were obtained solely post-peak T cell response.

The protocol was immunoSEQ multiplex PCR, while the TCRdb copy is restricted to in-frame clones and leaves out a portion. Among 140,000 to 150,000 clones, 82% were seen once, and the ten largest hold roughly 4%. The CDR3 spans 15 residues. The germline V gene has CDR1 LGHDT and CDR2 YNNKEL (reference sequence). J was trimmed by 3 bases and V by 4 bases; bases with no gene match: 6. As regards this clone: Its target is not known.

The rearrangement joins TRBV3-1 (or the pseudogene TRBV3-2) to TRBJ2-1, with 7 bases fitting TRBD2. The sample consisted of peripheral blood, taken on day 0 of MenACWY control vaccination. The source of this sequence is an adult in good health. The CDR3 is CASSPGLADYNEQFF. CDR3 bases: TGTGCCAGCAGCCCGGGGCTAGCGGACTACAATGAGCAGTTCTTC.